This entry is about one T cell receptor (beta chain). In the authors' workflow: Estimated nucleated cell counts came from reference gene primer amplification. Measured with immunoSEQ multiplex PCR; TCRdb has only the in-frame clones, and not every one. V and J calls and clone size are given by that table; D and trimming were obtained from the DNA. The table shows 180,000 or so clones, with more than 75% occurring only once. This entry belongs to a study of blood T cell repertoires in COVID-19. Study as a whole: Whether acute or convalescent, the COVID-19 samples came from the United States, Italy and Spain. T cells, B-cell-depleted T cells, or PBMCs provided the cDNA or gDNA that served as material.

In germline, CDR1 is SEHNR, CDR2 FQNEAQ (reference sequence). V was pared by 5 bases and J by 6 bases, with 11 bases between. The CDR3 extends over 14 amino acids. This sequence was found in a woman aged 45-65 years with active or convalescent COVID-19. The chain combines TRBV7-9 with TRBJ1-6, with D uncertain. Sequenced material: peripheral blood. CDR3: CASSHWSSNSPLHF. CDR3 bases: TGTGCCAGCAGCCATTGGAGTTCTAATTCACCCCTCCACTTT.